This record covers a single TCR beta chain. TCRdb's table, derived via immunoSEQ multiplex PCR, lists solely in-frame clones and lacks some. Of about 190,000 clones listed, over 80% are singletons. This CDR3 is built from 14 residues. From germline, CDR1 is MDHEN and CDR2 SYDVKM. V dropped 6 bases and J dropped 7 bases, with 18 bases sitting between them. This sample is drawn from a study of blood T cell repertoires in COVID-19. Sequenced sample: peripheral blood. This clonotype was sampled from a woman younger than 45 with acute or convalescent COVID-19. The genes are TRBV28 and TRBJ1-2, with D unclear. CDR3 in amino acids: CASSPPGVAPGYTF. Here the CDR3 DNA reads TGTGCCAGCAGCCCCCCCGGGGTGGCTCCTGGCTACACCTTC.